The 29 T cell receptor beta chains below come from one sample, sequenced in a study of Graves' ophthalmopathy and Graves' hyperthyroidism. For repertoire sequencing, the TCR beta CDR3 regions were amplified from RNA transcripts. Second-round multiplex PCR followed a first-round RT-PCR using HTBI primers. One entry per CDR3 protein results from TCRdb running MiXCR on the multiplex PCR reads. The repertoire consists of about 740,000 distinct CDR3 sequences, with 40% occurring once and the leading ten covering roughly 46%. Sequencing used peripheral blood. The receptors derive from an adult man with Graves' ophthalmopathy.

This clonotype was seen a single time. The CDR3 bases are TGTGCCAGTAGTACCCAGGACTCTGGAAACACCATATATTTT. It is translated as CASSTQDSGNTIYF. The chain joins TRBV19 to TRBJ1-3; no definite D call. The CDR3 covers 14 residues. Germline CDR1 LNHDA, CDR2 SQIVND (reference sequence). The germline V and J ends were trimmed by 4 bases and 0 bases, with 7 bases remaining between them.

The rearrangement links TRBV24-1 to TRBJ1-2; 9 bases are a match to TRBD1. Germline CDR1 is KGHDR and CDR2 is SFDVKD. The length of the CDR3 is 15 residues. V trimming: 4 bases; J trimming: 6 bases; junction bases outside the gene matches: 8. CDR3 nucleotide sequence: TGTGCCACCAGTGACCCAGGGACAGGGTACCATGGCTACACCTTC. It specifies CATSDPGTGYHGYTF.

In the case of this clonotype: A read error may be the cause here, since a much bigger clone is one base away. The genes are TRBV7-2 and TRBJ1-6; no firm D call. The CDR3 covers 14 residues. With 5 bases removed from V and 11 bases from J, the gap between germline ends came to 16 bases. Germline V gene lookup returns CDR1 SGHTA and CDR2 FQGNSA. CDR3 in DNA: TGTGCCAGCAGCCGGGTCTTTAACGGCCCACCCCTCCACTTT. Residues: CASSRVFNGPPLHF.

This clonotype was detected only a few times. V is TRBV12-3 or TRBV12-4 and J is TRBJ1-4; a possible D gene is TRBD1 (5 bases). Trimming left V 4 bases short and J 10 bases short, with 13 bases between. The CDR3 runs 13 residues. The CDR3 DNA follows: TGTGCCAGCAGTTACTCCATCGGGGGAAAACTGTTTTTT. This encodes CASSYSIGGKLFF.

Remarks on this clonotype: A much larger clone differs by one base, so this may be a read error. The gene calls are TRBV29-1 and TRBJ2-7, with 10 bases aligning to TRBD2. The CDR3 has 12 amino acids. Germline V gives CDR1 SQVTM, CDR2 ANQGSEA. CDR3 DNA: TGCAGCGGGACTAGCGGCTCCTACGAGCTGTACTTC. This codes for CSGTSGSYELYF.

A few counts support this clonotype. The chain combines TRBV7-9 with TRBJ2-2; D uncertain. The V gene lost 5 bases and the J gene lost 7 bases, with 11 bases spanning the gap. In germline, CDR1 is SEHNR, CDR2 FQNEAQ (reference sequence). The CDR3 loop spans 13 amino acids. The CDR3 here is CASSPRWIGELFF. In nucleotides, the CDR3 is TGTGCCAGCAGCCCCCGGTGGATCGGGGAGCTGTTTTTT.

In its sample, this clonotype was seen many times. The chain carries TRBV7-9 and TRBJ2-5; D call uncertain. From germline, CDR1 is SEHNR and CDR2 FQNEAQ (reference sequence). The CDR3 has 14 amino acids. Between the trimmed V and J ends, which lost 5 bases and 2 bases, there was a span of 12 bases. CDR3 sequence: CASSTGTEQETQYF. The CDR3 bases are TGTGCCAGCAGCACCGGCACAGAACAAGAGACCCAGTACTTC.

A single count supports this clonotype. A much larger clonotype is one base distant, so this may be a read error. This chain links TRBV7-2 with TRBJ1-4; 10 bases agree with TRBD1. The germline V gene encodes CDR1 SGHTA and CDR2 FQGNSA. V shed 2 bases and J 7 bases; nucleotides not matched to a gene: 10. This CDR3 region has 17 residues. The CDR3 loop reads CTSSLTKGTGVFEKLFF. The CDR3, as DNA: TGTACCAGCAGCTTAACGAAGGGGACAGGGGTGTTTGAAAAACTGTTTTTT. Full variable domain (rest looked up from reference TRBV7-2 and TRBJ1-4): GAGVSQSPSNKVTEKGKDVELRCDPISGHTALYWYRQSLGQGLEFLIYFQGNSAPDKSGLPSDRFSAERTGGSVSTLTIQRTQQEDSAVYLCTSSLTKGTGVFEKLFFGSGTQLSVL.

This clonotype has just a few counts. The CDR3, as DNA: TGTGCCAGCGGGAGTGCTTTCCGGACCGGGGAGCTGTTTTTT. This sequence encodes CASGSAFRTGELFF. The genes are TRBV7-9 and TRBJ2-2; D is perhaps TRBD2 (5 bases). V was pared by 8 bases and J by 5 bases, with 15 bases between. Germline V gene lookup returns CDR1 SEHNR and CDR2 FQNEAQ (reference sequence). This CDR3 has 14 amino acids. Using reference TRBV7-9 and TRBJ2-2 for the parts outside the CDR3, the full variable domain is DTGVSQNPRHKITKRGQNVTFRCDPISEHNRLYWYRQTLGQGPEFLTYFQNEAQLEKSRLLSDRFSAERPKGSFSTLEIQRTEQGDSAMYLCASGSAFRTGELFFGEGSRLTVL.

This clonotype was counted between two and nine times. This chain uses TRBV12-3 or TRBV12-4 with TRBJ2-1; 8 positions agree with TRBD1. After removal of 6 bases from V and 4 bases from J, the junction contained 8 bases not matched to a gene. The CDR3 spans 15 residues. CDR3 nucleotide sequence: TGTGCCAGCAGACTCGGGACAGGAGTATACAATGAGCAGTTCTTC. This sequence encodes CASRLGTGVYNEQFF.

Regarding this clonotype: It may be a read error: a sequence one base away is much more abundant. The genes are TRBV7-2 and TRBJ1-5, with D possibly being TRBD1 (6 bases). The germline V gene has CDR1 SGHTA and CDR2 FQGNSA. The V and J ends lost 5 bases and 6 bases respectively, with 20 bases between them. The length of the CDR3 is 16 residues. The CDR3 loop is CASSQHRESGGQPQHF. DNA of the CDR3: TGTGCCAGCAGCCAGCACAGGGAGAGCGGGGGTCAGCCCCAGCATTTT. The full variable domain, in which reference TRBV7-2 and TRBJ1-5 provide the parts outside the CDR3, is GAGVSQSPSNKVTEKGKDVELRCDPISGHTALYWYRQSLGQGLEFLIYFQGNSAPDKSGLPSDRFSAERTGGSVSTLTIQRTQQEDSAVYLCASSQHRESGGQPQHFGDGTRLSIL.

This clonotype was counted at least ten times. The gene calls are TRBV29-1 and TRBJ2-5; D may be TRBD1 or TRBD2 (6 bases each). Trimming left V 5 bases short and J 4 bases short, with 17 bases between. The CDR3 is 14 amino acids. Germline V gives CDR1 SQVTM, CDR2 ANQGSEA. CDR3 DNA: TGCAGCGTTTGGGGCAGGGGAGGAAGAGAGACCCAGTACTTC. It specifies CSVWGRGGRETQYF.

The sample holds a few counts of this clonotype. This rearrangement joins TRBV10-2 to TRBJ2-7; 7 nucleotides match TRBD1. V trimming: 7 bases; J trimming: 2 bases; junction bases outside the gene matches: 11. The CDR3 is made up of 15 amino acids. Germline loops: CDR1 WSHSY, CDR2 SAAADI. DNA for the CDR3: TGCGCCAGCACCAAACCGGACAGGTGGACCTACGAGCAGTACTTC. Its translation is CASTKPDRWTYEQYF.

The table lists this clonotype with a few counts. The rearrangement links TRBV9 to TRBJ2-7; D is possibly TRBD2 (6 bases). Between the trimmed V and J ends, which lost 3 bases and 4 bases, there was a span of 11 bases. Germline V gene lookup returns CDR1 SGDLS and CDR2 YYNGEE. CDR3 length: 13 residues. The CDR3 is CASSGSGDYEQYF. The CDR3 DNA sequence: TGTGCCAGCAGCGGGTCGGGGGATTACGAGCAGTACTTC.

This clonotype has at least ten counts. The chain carries TRBV7-2 and TRBJ2-7; TRBD1 matches 9 bases. Trimming removed 4 bases from V and 0 bases from J; junction bases left unmatched: 4. The CDR3 contains 15 residues. Per germline, CDR1 SGHTA and CDR2 FQGNSA. The chain's CDR3 is CASSSGTGFSYEQYF. Written as DNA, the CDR3 is TGTGCCAGCAGCTCCGGGACAGGGTTCTCCTACGAGCAGTACTTC.

On this clonotype: As the CDR3 is not closed by the conserved phenylalanine or tryptophan, this likely results from a read error. No DNA is shown, since the ends of the CDR3 on it are uncertain; the CDR3 is the one TCRdb lists. This chain connects TRBV7-6 to TRBJ1-1. The CDR3 adds up to 8 amino acids, both ends counted. CDR1 and CDR2 from the germline V gene are SGHVS and FNYEAQ. The CDR3 sequence: CASGSSIS.

This chain links TRBV25-1 with TRBJ2-3; 7 nucleotides line up with TRBD2. Germline loops: CDR1 MGHDK, CDR2 SYGVNS. CDR3 length equals 15 residues. V lost 3 bases and J lost 5; bases outside the gene matches: 8. The CDR3 bases are TGTGCCAGCAGTGAGAACGGGAGGAATCGAGATACGCAGTATTTT. Residues: CASSENGRNRDTQYF.

This clonotype has a count of ten or more. V and J are TRBV7-9 and TRBJ1-4, with 7 bases identical to TRBD1. The V and J ends lost 3 bases and 4 bases, in that order; junction bases with no gene match: 2. The CDR3 covers 14 residues. Looked up from germline, CDR1 is SEHNR and CDR2 is FQNEAQ (reference sequence). The CDR3 protein is CASSLGQYNEKLFF. CDR3 coding DNA: TGTGCCAGCAGCTTGGGACAGTATAATGAAAAACTGTTTTTT.

The rearrangement uses TRBV29-1 and TRBJ1-2; 9 bases fit TRBD1. Germline V gene lookup returns CDR1 SQVTM and CDR2 ANQGSEA. V lost 8 bases, J lost 3 bases, and 7 bases stayed unmatched. This CDR3 region has 13 residues. CDR3 in DNA: TGCAGCTTGGGACAGGGCGCGGACTATGGCTACACCTTC. Amino acids: CSLGQGADYGYTF. Combining the CDR3 with reference TRBV29-1 and TRBJ1-2 gives the whole variable domain SAVISQKPSRDICQRGTSLTIQCQVDSQVTMMFWYRQQPGQSLTLIATANQGSEATYESGFVIDKFPISRPNLTFSTLTVSNMSPEDSSIYLCSLGQGADYGYTFGSGTRLTVV.

This clonotype was seen at least ten times. V is TRBV9 and J is TRBJ1-6; D is undetermined. Trimming cost V 2 bases and J 6 bases, with 9 bases left between them. Germline lookup yields CDR1 SGDLS and CDR2 YYNGEE. The CDR3 spans 14 residues. The CDR3 sequence: CASSVEVGNSPLHF. The CDR3, as DNA: TGTGCCAGCAGCGTTGAGGTGGGTAATTCACCCCTCCACTTT.

The rearrangement uses TRBV6-5 and TRBJ1-2, with 7 positions matching TRBD1. CDR1 and CDR2 from the germline V gene are MNHEY and SVGAGI. V lost 4 bases and J lost 6; bases outside the gene matches: 5. CDR3 length: 13 residues. The CDR3 nucleotides read TGTGCCAGCAGTTCGGCGACAGGGCATGGCTACACCTTC. It is translated as CASSSATGHGYTF.

This clonotype was seen only a few times. The chain joins TRBV19 to TRBJ1-6, with D tentatively TRBD1 (6 bases). Trimming cost V 6 bases and J 4 bases, with 10 bases left between them. CDR1 is LNHDA, CDR2 SQIVND, per germline (reference sequence). The CDR3 spans 14 residues. Written as DNA, the CDR3 is TGTGCCAGTAGCCGGACAGTATATAATTCACCCCTCCACTTT. Translating it yields CASSRTVYNSPLHF.

The V and J genes are TRBV7-2 and TRBJ2-2, with 8 positions matching TRBD2. The trim removed 0 bases at V and 7 bases at J, leaving 1 base unmatched. This CDR3 comprises 14 residues. Germline CDR1 reads SGHTA; CDR2 reads FQGNSA. The CDR3 region has the DNA TGTGCCAGCAGCTTAGCAGGGACTAGCGGGGAGCTGTTTTTT. Its protein is CASSLAGTSGELFF.

This chain links TRBV20-1 with TRBJ1-1; D remains ambiguous. The CDR3 is 13 amino acids. Trimming removed 3 bases at V and 1 base at J, with 9 bases between. The V gene's germline CDR1 is DFQATT and CDR2 SNEGSKA (reference sequence). The CDR3 sequence is CSASEDQNTEAFF. The CDR3 DNA is TGCAGTGCTAGCGAGGACCAGAACACTGAAGCTTTCTTT.

V and J are TRBV9 and TRBJ2-5; the D gene is possibly TRBD1 (5 bases). CDR3 length: 14 amino acids. Trimming pared 4 bases from V and 5 bases from J, leaving 15 bases between. CDR1 SGDLS and CDR2 YYNGEE come from the germline V gene. CDR3: CASSPGSSWETQYF. In DNA, the CDR3 is TGTGCCAGCAGCCCAGGGTCTAGTTGGGAGACCCAGTACTTC.

This clonotype was found many times. The chain has TRBV29-1 and TRBJ1-5, with D possibly being TRBD1 (5 bases). Germline values: CDR1 SQVTM, CDR2 ANQGSEA. V gave up 5 bases and J gave up 7 bases, with 15 bases separating them. This CDR3 is built from 13 residues. CDR3 region: CSVSLGVGQPQHF. In nucleotides, the CDR3 is TGCAGCGTTAGCCTAGGGGTGGGGCAGCCCCAGCATTTT.

The V and J genes are TRBV2 and TRBJ2-7; weak D call: TRBD1 (6 bases). Looked up from germline, CDR1 is SNHLY and CDR2 is FYNNEI. With 5 bases removed from V and 5 bases from J, the gap between germline ends came to 16 bases. There are 14 residues in the CDR3. DNA for the CDR3: TGTGCCAGCAGTTTTAACCAGGGGCGCGACGAGCAGTACTTC. This gives the protein CASSFNQGRDEQYF.

The chain has TRBV11-1 and TRBJ2-2; D possibly uses TRBD1 or TRBD2 (5 bases each). V was clipped by 5 bases and J by 5 bases, with 15 bases between them. The length of the CDR3 is 15 residues. Germline V gene sequence: CDR1 SGHAT, CDR2 FQDESV (reference sequence). The CDR3 sequence: CASSVRGEGTGELFF. CDR3 DNA: TGTGCCAGCAGCGTTAGGGGAGAAGGGACCGGGGAGCTGTTTTTT.

This clonotype was seen ten or more times. V gene TRBV7-8 combines with J gene TRBJ1-5; D is unresolved. V shed 1 base and J shed 6 bases, with 13 bases lying between them. This CDR3 contains 15 residues. From germline, CDR1 is SGHVS and CDR2 FQNEAQ. This chain's CDR3 is CASSLEGQVGQPQHF. As DNA, the CDR3 is TGTGCCAGCAGCTTAGAAGGCCAGGTCGGTCAGCCCCAGCATTTT.